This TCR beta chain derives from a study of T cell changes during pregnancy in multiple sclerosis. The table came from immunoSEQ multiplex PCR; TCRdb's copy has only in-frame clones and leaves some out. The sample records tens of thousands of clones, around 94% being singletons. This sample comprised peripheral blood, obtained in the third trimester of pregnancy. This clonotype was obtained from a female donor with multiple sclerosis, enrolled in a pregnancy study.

CDR3 amino acids: CASSVSTGRAEAFF. CDR3 DNA: TGTGCCAGCAGTGTATCAACGGGAAGAGCTGAAGCTTTCTTT. The rearrangement joins TRBV25-1 to TRBJ1-1; D is unclear. In germline, CDR1 is MGHDK, CDR2 SYGVNS. V dropped 4 bases and J dropped 6 bases, with 15 bases sitting between them. This CDR3 spans 14 amino acids.